Listed below are T cell receptor beta chains from one sample, sequenced in a study of blood T cell repertoires in COVID-19. TCRdb's copy holds only in-frame clones and misses some; the assay was immunoSEQ multiplex PCR. In the table there are 90,000 to 120,000 clones, approximately 88% of which are singletons. The specimen was peripheral blood. The receptors come from a man aged 45-65 years with active or convalescent COVID-19. CDR3s include the opening cysteine and the closing phenylalanine or tryptophan. D genes are given only for firm matches. Part of the rows lack a size; the others show once, few, many or a class for expanded clones.

size	D	V	J	DNA	CDR3
NA	NA	TRBV2	TRBJ1-2	TGTGCCAGCAGTGAAGGGGGGCGGCTCTATGGCTACACCTTC	CASSEGGRLYGYTF
NA	NA	TRBV6-5	TRBJ1-1	TGTGCCAGCAGTTACGGAGCGGTAATCACTGAAGCTTTCTTT	CASSYGAVITEAFF
NA	NA	TRBV19	TRBJ2-1	TGTGCCAGTAGTACGAGCGGTAGCAGAAGGAATGAGCAGTTCTTC	CASSTSGSRRNEQFF
NA	TRBD1	TRBV28	TRBJ1-1	TGTGCCAGCAGTCCCCCCTCCGGACAGGGGGTTAGGGACACTGAAGCTTTCTTT	CASSPPSGQGVRDTEAFF
NA	NA	TRBV2	TRBJ1-2	TGTGCCACCTTGGGACAATCTTTTATCCATGGCTACACCTTC	CATLGQSFIHGYTF
NA	TRBD1	TRBV24-1	TRBJ2-7	TGTGCCACCAGTGAGAGCGGGACAGGGTTCGAGCAGTACTTC	CATSESGTGFEQYF
NA	TRBD2	TRBV7-6	TRBJ2-2	TGTGCCAGCAGATCAACTAGCGGAGAGAACACCGGGGAGCTGTTTTTT	CASRSTSGENTGELFF
once	TRBD2	TRBV3-1/TRBV3-2	TRBJ2-7	TGTGCCAGCAGCCAAGATCGGTTACTAGCGGGAGATCCGTACTTC	CASSQDRLLAGDPYF
NA	TRBD1	TRBV12-3/TRBV12-4	TRBJ1-5	TGTGCCAACACGACAGGGGCGGGTCAGCCCCAGCATTTT	CANTTGAGQPQHF
NA	NA	TRBV30	TRBJ1-2	TGTGCCTGGAGGCAGGGGATGGGCTACACCTTC	CAWRQGMGYTF
few	NA	TRBV6-5	TRBJ1-5	TGTGCCAGCAGGCGCTATAGCAATCAGCCCCAGCATTTT	CASRRYSNQPQHF
NA	TRBD2	TRBV5-1	TRBJ2-3	TGCGCCAGCAGCGAGGGAGGGGCTGATACGCAGTATTTT	CASSEGGADTQYF
NA	NA	TRBV6-6	TRBJ2-1	TGTGCCAGCAGTCTTTCCCGGACAGCGAGCTCCTACAATGAGCAGTTCTTC	CASSLSRTASSYNEQFF
NA	NA	TRBV13	TRBJ2-1	TGTGCCAGCGCGATATATACGGGAGTCGGTGGTGAGCAGTTCTTC	CASAIYTGVGGEQFF
NA	NA	TRBV30	TRBJ1-1	TGTGCCTGGAATCGGGGTTATACTGAAGCTTTCTTT	CAWNRGYTEAFF
NA	TRBD2	TRBV24-1	TRBJ2-5	TGTGCCACCAGTGATTTAGGACTAGAGCAAGAGACCCAGTACTTC	CATSDLGLEQETQYF
NA	TRBD1	TRBV28	TRBJ2-7	TGTGCCAGCACTCGGACAGGGACTTCTTACGAGCAGTACTTC	CASTRTGTSYEQYF
NA	NA	TRBV11-2	TRBJ1-1	TGTGCCAGCAGCTTAGATTTGAGCCCCTCCGAAGCTTTCTTT	CASSLDLSPSEAFF
once	NA	TRBV18	TRBJ1-2	TGTGCCAGCTCACCCCAGACAGAATCTAACTATGGCTACACCTTC	CASSPQTESNYGYTF
NA	TRBD2	TRBV10-3	TRBJ2-3	TGTGCCATCATGCGGGAGGGGACAGATACGCAGTATTTT	CAIMREGTDTQYF
NA	NA	TRBV12-2	TRBJ2-1	TGTGCAAGTCGCATTCGAGCCCCGACAGGGAGAATGGATGAGCAGTTCTTC	CASRIRAPTGRMDEQFF
NA	NA	TRBV6-5	TRBJ1-1	TGTGCCAGCGTGGCCATAATGAACACTGAAGCTTTCTTT	CASVAIMNTEAFF
NA	TRBD2	TRBV27	TRBJ2-3	TGTGCCAGCAAGGAGTCGCGGGAGGAAGATACGCAGTATTTT	CASKESREEDTQYF
once	NA	TRBV10-1	TRBJ1-2	TGCGCCAGCAGCCCCGGGAGTAACTATGGCTACACCTTC	CASSPGSNYGYTF
NA	TRBD1	TRBV3-1/TRBV3-2	TRBJ2-5	TGTGCCAGCAGCCACCAGGACAGGGCGGAGACCCAGTACTTC	CASSHQDRAETQYF
NA	NA	TRBV18	TRBJ2-7	TGTGCCAGCTCACCACCGGGCTACTACGAGCAGTACTTC	CASSPPGYYEQYF
NA	TRBD2	TRBV5-4	TRBJ2-1	TGTGCCAGCAGCTTGACTAGCGGCTCGTCTGAGCAGTTCTTC	CASSLTSGSSEQFF
NA	NA	TRBV3-1/TRBV3-2	TRBJ1-2	TGTGCCAGCAGCCAAGCTCCCTCAGGTGGCTACACCTTC	CASSQAPSGGYTF
NA	NA	TRBV30	TRBJ1-4	TGTGCCTGGAGTTTCGAGGTTAATGAAAAACTGTTTTTT	CAWSFEVNEKLFF
NA	NA	TRBV6-5	TRBJ2-2	TGTGCCAGCAGTTACGCGACTCCCACCGGGGAGCTGTTTTTT	CASSYATPTGELFF
NA	TRBD2	TRBV6-6	TRBJ2-2	TGTGCCAGCAGCCCCGGGAGGGGGAACACCGGGGAGCTGTTTTTT	CASSPGRGNTGELFF
NA	TRBD1	TRBV5-1	TRBJ2-3	TGCGCCAGCAGCTTGGGGACAGGGTCAGATACGCAGTATTTT	CASSLGTGSDTQYF
NA	TRBD2	TRBV28	TRBJ2-1	TGTGCCAGCAGCCCGGCGGGGCTAGCGGGGATCAATGAGCAGTTCTTC	CASSPAGLAGINEQFF
NA	TRBD1	TRBV4-1	TRBJ2-7	TGCGCCAGCAGCCAGGGGGCCCGCGGGACAGGGGGCTCTTCCTACGAGCAGTACTTC	CASSQGARGTGGSSYEQYF
NA	TRBD1	TRBV5-1	TRBJ1-1	TGCGCCAGCAGCTTGCCGGGACAGCTGAACACTGAAGCTTTCTTT	CASSLPGQLNTEAFF
NA	TRBD1	TRBV5-1	TRBJ1-1	TGCGCCAGCAGCATCTTAGGGGGCGCGAAGACTGAAGCTTTCTTT	CASSILGGAKTEAFF
NA	NA	TRBV15	TRBJ1-1	TGTGCCACCAGCAGAGATCGAGGACTAGGCGCTGAAGCTTTCTTT	CATSRDRGLGAEAFF
NA	NA	TRBV6-2/TRBV6-3	TRBJ1-2	TGTGCCAGCAGTTATGGAACCGGAGGCTATGGCTACACCTTC	CASSYGTGGYGYTF
NA	NA	TRBV4-1	TRBJ2-1	TGCGCCAGCAGCCAGGTCCGACTAGTCACGTACAATGAGCAGTTCTTC	CASSQVRLVTYNEQFF
NA	TRBD2	TRBV29-1	TRBJ2-7	TGCAGCGTGGGTGTTAGCGGGAATGCCAACGAGCAGTACTTC	CSVGVSGNANEQYF
NA	NA	TRBV10-1	TRBJ1-2	TGCGCCAGCAGTGAGGTGGCAGGGCATGGCTACACCTTC	CASSEVAGHGYTF
NA	TRBD1	TRBV10-3	TRBJ1-1	TGTGCCATCACTTGGGACAGGGGGAACACTGAAGCTTTCTTT	CAITWDRGNTEAFF
NA	TRBD1	TRBV5-8	TRBJ2-7	TGTGCCAGCAGCTCCGGACAGGTTAACGAGCAGTACTTC	CASSSGQVNEQYF
NA	TRBD2	TRBV5-1	TRBJ2-1	TGCGCCAGCAGCCCTCGGACTAGCGGCCCCAATGAGCAGTTCTTC	CASSPRTSGPNEQFF
NA	TRBD1	TRBV2	TRBJ1-2	TGTGCCAGCAGTGAGTTGGACAGGGTTACCTTC	CASSELDRVTF
NA	NA	TRBV30	TRBJ2-1	TGTGCCTGGAGTCCAGATTACAATGAGCAGTTCTTC	CAWSPDYNEQFF
NA	NA	TRBV4-3	TRBJ2-1	TGCGCCAGCAGCCAAGGGAGCCGAAACAATGAGCAGTTCTTC	CASSQGSRNNEQFF
NA	TRBD2	TRBV27	TRBJ2-1	TGTGCCAGCAGGACCAAGGGGACTAGCAGATACAATGAGCAGTTCTTC	CASRTKGTSRYNEQFF
NA	NA	TRBV4-3	TRBJ2-7	TGCGCCAGCAGCCAAGGACAGAATCCATCCTACGAGCAGTACTTC	CASSQGQNPSYEQYF
NA	NA	TRBV27	TRBJ2-1	TGTGCCAGCAGTCCCCCGAGAGCGGGTTTCCACAATGAGCAGTTCTTC	CASSPPRAGFHNEQFF
NA	NA	TRBV29-1	TRBJ1-4	TGCAGCGTTCGAGGTGCAACTAATGAAAAACTGTTTTTT	CSVRGATNEKLFF
NA	NA	TRBV18	TRBJ2-3	TGTGCCGCTGCGGAGGGCCCCACAGATACGCAGTATTTT	CAAAEGPTDTQYF
NA	NA	TRBV7-6	TRBJ2-1	TGTGCCAGCAGCTTAGGAAGGGGCCCCTACAATGAGCAGTTCTTC	CASSLGRGPYNEQFF
NA	NA	TRBV27	TRBJ2-3	TGTGCCAGCAGTTTAGGGCTACCTAGCACAGATACGCAGTATTTT	CASSLGLPSTDTQYF
NA	TRBD1	TRBV10-1	TRBJ1-1	TGCGCCAGCACCGGTCGGGTTACAGGGGCCACTGAAGCTTTCTTT	CASTGRVTGATEAFF
NA	TRBD2	TRBV10-1	TRBJ2-7	TGCGCCAGCAGTGCAAGTAGCGGGAGAGACAACGAGCAGTACTTC	CASSASSGRDNEQYF
NA	NA	TRBV29-1	TRBJ2-7	TGCAGCGTTGAAGCCCCGACTAGTCCCCAGCAGTACTTC	CSVEAPTSPQQYF
NA	NA	TRBV6-6	TRBJ2-5	TGTGCCAGCAGGGCGACTAGGGAAGGGGCAGAGACCCAGTACTTC	CASRATREGAETQYF
NA	TRBD1	TRBV4-2	TRBJ2-5	TGTGCCAGCAGCCAAGAGACAGGGGGAGGACAAGAGACCCAGTACTTC	CASSQETGGGQETQYF
NA	TRBD1	TRBV6-5	TRBJ1-4	TGTGCCAGCAGTTACTCGAAGGGGGCGGCTAATGAAAAACTGTTTTTT	CASSYSKGAANEKLFF